A single T cell receptor (beta chain) is shown here with its context. The protocol was immunoSEQ multiplex PCR, while the TCRdb copy is restricted to in-frame clones and leaves out a portion. The table lists some 100,000 clones, 58% of them singletons. The record originates from a study of cytotoxic CD8 clonotypes in ibrutinib-treated CLL. The length of the CDR3 is 18 residues. Trimming at V came to 5 bases and at J to 7 bases, leaving 18 bases not matched to a gene. The germline V gene has CDR1 LNHDA and CDR2 SQIVND (reference sequence). The material sequenced was PBMCs, taken after 24 months of ibrutinib treatment. This clonotype was sampled from a human donor with chronic lymphocytic leukemia. J is TRBJ1-5 and V is TRBV19; 9 positions match TRBD1. Written as DNA, the CDR3 is TGTGCCAGTAGTCCCATACAAGCCCCGGGACAGGGAGGACAGCCCCAGCATTTT. This codes for CASSPIQAPGQGGQPQHF.